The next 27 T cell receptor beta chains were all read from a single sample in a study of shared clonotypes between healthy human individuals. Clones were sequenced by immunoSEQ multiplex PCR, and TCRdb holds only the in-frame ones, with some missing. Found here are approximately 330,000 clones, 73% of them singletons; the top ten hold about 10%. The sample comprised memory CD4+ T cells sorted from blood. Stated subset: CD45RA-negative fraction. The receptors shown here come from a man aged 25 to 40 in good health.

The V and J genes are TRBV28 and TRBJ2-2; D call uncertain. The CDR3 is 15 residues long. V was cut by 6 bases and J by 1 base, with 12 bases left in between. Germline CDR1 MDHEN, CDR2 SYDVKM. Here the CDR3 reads CASRPSKRNTGELFF. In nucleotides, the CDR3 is TGTGCCAGCAGACCGTCAAAGCGGAACACCGGGGAGCTGTTTTTT.

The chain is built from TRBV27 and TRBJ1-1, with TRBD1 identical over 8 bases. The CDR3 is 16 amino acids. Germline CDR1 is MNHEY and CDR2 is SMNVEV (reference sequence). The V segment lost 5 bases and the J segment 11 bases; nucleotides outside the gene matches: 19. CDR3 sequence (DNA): TGTGCCAGCAGTCGACTATCAGAGACAGGGGCCCGGAGTGCTTTCTTT. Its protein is CASSRLSETGARSAFF.

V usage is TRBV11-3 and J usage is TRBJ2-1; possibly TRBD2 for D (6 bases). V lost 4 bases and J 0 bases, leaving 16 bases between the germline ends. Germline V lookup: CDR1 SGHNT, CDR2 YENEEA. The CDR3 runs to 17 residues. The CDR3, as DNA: TGTGCCAGCAGCTCTTCCCGGGACGGGAGCTCCTACAATGAGCAGTTCTTC. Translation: CASSSSRDGSSYNEQFF.

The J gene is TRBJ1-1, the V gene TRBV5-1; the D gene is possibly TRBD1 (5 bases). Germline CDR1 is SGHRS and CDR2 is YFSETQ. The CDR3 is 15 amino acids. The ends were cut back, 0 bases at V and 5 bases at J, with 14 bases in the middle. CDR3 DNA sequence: TGCGCCAGCAGCTTGGCCTCGGCAGGGAGAACTGAAGCTTTCTTT. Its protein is CASSLASAGRTEAFF.

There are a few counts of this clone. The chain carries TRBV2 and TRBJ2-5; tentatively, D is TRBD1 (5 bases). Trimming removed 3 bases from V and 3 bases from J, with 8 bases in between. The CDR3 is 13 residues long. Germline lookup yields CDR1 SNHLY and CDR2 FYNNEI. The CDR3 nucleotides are TGTGCCAGCAGTGAGGGCAGGGAAGAGACCCAGTACTTC. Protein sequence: CASSEGREETQYF.

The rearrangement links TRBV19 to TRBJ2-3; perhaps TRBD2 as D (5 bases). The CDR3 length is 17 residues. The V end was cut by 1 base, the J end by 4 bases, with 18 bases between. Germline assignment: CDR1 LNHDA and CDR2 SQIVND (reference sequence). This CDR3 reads CASSIVRTLSHADTQYF. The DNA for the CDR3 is TGTGCCAGTAGTATAGTAAGGACTCTATCACATGCAGATACGCAGTATTTT.

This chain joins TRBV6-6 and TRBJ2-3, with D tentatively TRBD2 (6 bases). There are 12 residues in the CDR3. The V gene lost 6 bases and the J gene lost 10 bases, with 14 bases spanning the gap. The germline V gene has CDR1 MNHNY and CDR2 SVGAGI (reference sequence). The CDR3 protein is CASRDVGGAQYF. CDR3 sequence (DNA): TGTGCCAGCAGGGATGTGGGCGGGGCGCAGTATTTT.

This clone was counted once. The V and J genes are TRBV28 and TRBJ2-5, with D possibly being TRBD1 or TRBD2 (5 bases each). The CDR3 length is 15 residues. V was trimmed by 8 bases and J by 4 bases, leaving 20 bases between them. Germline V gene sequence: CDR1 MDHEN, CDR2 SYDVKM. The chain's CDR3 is CASQPGPGRPETQYF. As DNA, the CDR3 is TGTGCCAGCCAACCGGGGCCGGGACGCCCAGAGACCCAGTACTTC.

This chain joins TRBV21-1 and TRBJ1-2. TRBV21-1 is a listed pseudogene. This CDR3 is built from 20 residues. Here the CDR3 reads CASSTPLECLHVSGTRGYTF. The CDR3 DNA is TGTGCCAGCAGCACCCCCTTGGAGTGCCTTCACGTTAGTGGGACGAGGGGCTACACCTTC.

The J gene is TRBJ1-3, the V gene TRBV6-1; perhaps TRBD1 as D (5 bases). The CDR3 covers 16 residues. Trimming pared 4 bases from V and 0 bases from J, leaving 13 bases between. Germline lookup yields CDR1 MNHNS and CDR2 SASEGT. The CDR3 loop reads CASSGVFGGSGNTIYF. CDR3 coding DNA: TGTGCCAGCAGTGGGGTATTCGGGGGCTCTGGAAACACCATATATTTT.

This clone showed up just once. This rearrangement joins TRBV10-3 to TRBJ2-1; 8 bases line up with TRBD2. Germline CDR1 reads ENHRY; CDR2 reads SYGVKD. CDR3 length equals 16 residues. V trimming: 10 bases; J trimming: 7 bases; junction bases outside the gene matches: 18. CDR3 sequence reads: CATGDGERELRNEQFF. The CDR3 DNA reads TGTGCCACGGGGGACGGGGAGCGGGAGCTCCGTAATGAGCAGTTCTTC.

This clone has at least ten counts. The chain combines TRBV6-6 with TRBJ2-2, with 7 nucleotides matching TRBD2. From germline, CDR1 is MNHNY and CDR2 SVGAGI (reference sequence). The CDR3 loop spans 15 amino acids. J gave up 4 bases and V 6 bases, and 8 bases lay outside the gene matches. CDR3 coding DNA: TGTGCCAGCAGCCTGGGGGGGGGTCCCACCGGGGAGCTGTTTTTT. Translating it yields CASSLGGGPTGELFF.

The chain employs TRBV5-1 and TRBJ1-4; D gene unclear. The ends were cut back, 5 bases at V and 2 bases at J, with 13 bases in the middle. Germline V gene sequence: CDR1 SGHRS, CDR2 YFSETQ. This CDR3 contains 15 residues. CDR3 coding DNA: TGCGCCAGCAGTCCCGGTATTAACACTAATGAAAAACTGTTTTTT. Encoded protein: CASSPGINTNEKLFF. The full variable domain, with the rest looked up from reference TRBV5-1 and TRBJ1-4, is KAGVTQTPRYLIKTRGQQVTLSCSPISGHRSVSWYQQTPGQGLQFLFEYFSETQRNKGNFPGRFSGRQFSNSRSEMNVSTLELGDSALYLCASSPGINTNEKLFFGSGTQLSVL.

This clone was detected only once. CDR3 DNA sequence: TGTGCCAGCAACCGACAGGAACACACTGAAGCTTTCTTT. Protein sequence: CASNRQEHTEAFF. The chain combines TRBV25-1 with TRBJ1-1; weak D call: TRBD1 (6 bases). Trimming stripped 7 bases from V and 3 bases from J, with 12 bases between. The CDR3 consists of 13 residues. Looked up from germline, CDR1 is MGHDK and CDR2 is SYGVNS.

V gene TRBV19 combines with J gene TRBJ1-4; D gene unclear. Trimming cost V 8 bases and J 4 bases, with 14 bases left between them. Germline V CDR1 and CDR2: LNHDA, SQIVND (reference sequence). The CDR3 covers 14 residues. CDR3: CASQDIELNEKLFF. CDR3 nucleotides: TGTGCCAGTCAAGACATTGAGCTTAATGAAAAACTGTTTTTT.

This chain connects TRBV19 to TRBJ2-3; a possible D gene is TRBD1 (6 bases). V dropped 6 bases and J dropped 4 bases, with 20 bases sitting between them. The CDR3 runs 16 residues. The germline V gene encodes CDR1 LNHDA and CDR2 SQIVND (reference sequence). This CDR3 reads CASSKARDTIADTQYF. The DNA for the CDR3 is TGTGCCAGTAGCAAAGCCCGGGACACAATAGCAGATACGCAGTATTTT.

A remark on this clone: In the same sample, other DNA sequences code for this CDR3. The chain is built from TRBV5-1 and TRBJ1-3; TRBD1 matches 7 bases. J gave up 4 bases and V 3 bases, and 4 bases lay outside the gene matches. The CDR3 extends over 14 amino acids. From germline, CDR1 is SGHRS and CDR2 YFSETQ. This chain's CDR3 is CASSSGGSGNTIYF. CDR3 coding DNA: TGCGCCAGCAGCTCAGGGGGATCCGGAAACACCATATATTTT.

Here the CDR3 DNA reads TGTGCCAGCAGTATCGGCCGGGGGAACGCCTATGGCTACACCTTC. It codes for CASSIGRGNAYGYTF. This rearrangement joins TRBV2 to TRBJ1-2; the D gene is possibly TRBD1 (5 bases). Germline CDR1 reads SNHLY; CDR2 reads FYNNEI. The germline V and J ends were trimmed by 5 bases and 4 bases, with 17 bases remaining between them. The CDR3 loop spans 15 amino acids. Based on the CDR3 plus reference TRBV2 and TRBJ1-2, the full variable domain is EPEVTQTPSHQVTQMGQEVILRCVPISNHLYFYWYRQILGQKVEFLVSFYNNEISEKSEIFDDQFSVERPDGSNFTLKIRSTKLEDSAMYFCASSIGRGNAYGYTFGSGTRLTVV.

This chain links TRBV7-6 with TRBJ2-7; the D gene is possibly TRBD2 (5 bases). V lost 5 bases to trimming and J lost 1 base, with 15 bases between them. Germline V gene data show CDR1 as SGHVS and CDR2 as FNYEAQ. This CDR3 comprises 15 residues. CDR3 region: CASSPTGIESYEQYF. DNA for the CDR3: TGTGCCAGCAGCCCCACCGGGATCGAGTCCTACGAGCAGTACTTC.

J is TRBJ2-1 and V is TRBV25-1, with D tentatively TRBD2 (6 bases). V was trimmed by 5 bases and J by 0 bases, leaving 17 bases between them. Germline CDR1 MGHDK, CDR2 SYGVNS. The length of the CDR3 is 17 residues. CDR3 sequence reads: CASSQKSGLSSYNEQFF. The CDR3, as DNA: TGTGCCAGCAGTCAAAAAAGCGGGCTAAGCTCCTACAATGAGCAGTTCTTC.

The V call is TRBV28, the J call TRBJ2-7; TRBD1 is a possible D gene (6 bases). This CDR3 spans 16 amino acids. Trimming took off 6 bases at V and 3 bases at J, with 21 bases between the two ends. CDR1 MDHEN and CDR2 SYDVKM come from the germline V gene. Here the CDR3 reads CASSRWTGTRLYEQYF. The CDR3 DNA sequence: TGTGCCAGCAGCCGCTGGACCGGGACAAGACTCTACGAGCAGTACTTC.

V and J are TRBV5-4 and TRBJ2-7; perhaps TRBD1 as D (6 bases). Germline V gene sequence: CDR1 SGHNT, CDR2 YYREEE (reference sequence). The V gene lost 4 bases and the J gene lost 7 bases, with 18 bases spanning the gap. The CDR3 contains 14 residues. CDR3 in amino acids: CASSQQGELGEQYF. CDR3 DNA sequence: TGTGCCAGCAGCCAACAGGGTGAGCTAGGGGAGCAGTACTTC.

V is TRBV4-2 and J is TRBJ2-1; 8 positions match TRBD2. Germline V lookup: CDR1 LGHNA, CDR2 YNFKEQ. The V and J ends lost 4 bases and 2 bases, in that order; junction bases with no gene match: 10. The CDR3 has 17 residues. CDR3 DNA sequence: TGTGCCAGCAGCCTCCCCGGGGGGGGGAGCACCTACAATGAGCAGTTCTTC. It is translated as CASSLPGGGSTYNEQFF.

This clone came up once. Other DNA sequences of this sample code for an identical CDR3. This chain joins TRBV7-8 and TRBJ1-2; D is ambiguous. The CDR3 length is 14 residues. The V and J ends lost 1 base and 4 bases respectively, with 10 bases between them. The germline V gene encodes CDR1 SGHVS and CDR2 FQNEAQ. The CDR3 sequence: CASSLGGSGYGYTF. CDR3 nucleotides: TGTGCCAGCAGCTTAGGCGGCAGCGGCTATGGCTACACCTTC. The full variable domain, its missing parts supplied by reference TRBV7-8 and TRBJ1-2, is GAGVSQSPRYKVAKRGQDVALRCDPISGHVSLFWYQQALGQGPEFLTYFQNEAQLDKSGLPSDRFFAERPEGSVSTLKIQRTQQEDSAVYLCASSLGGSGYGYTFGSGTRLTVV.

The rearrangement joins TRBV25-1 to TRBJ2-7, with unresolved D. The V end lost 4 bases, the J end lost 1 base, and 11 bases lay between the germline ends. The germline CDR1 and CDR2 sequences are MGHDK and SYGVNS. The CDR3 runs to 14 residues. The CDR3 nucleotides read TGTGCCAGCAGTGCTAGGGTCCCATCCTACGAGCAGTACTTC. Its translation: CASSARVPSYEQYF.

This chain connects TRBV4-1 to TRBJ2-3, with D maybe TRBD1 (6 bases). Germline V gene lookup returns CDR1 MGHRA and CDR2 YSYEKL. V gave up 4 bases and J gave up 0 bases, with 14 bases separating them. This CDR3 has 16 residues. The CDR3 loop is CASSLGWGRSTDTQYF. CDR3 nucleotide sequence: TGCGCCAGCAGCCTGGGGTGGGGGCGTAGCACAGATACGCAGTATTTT.

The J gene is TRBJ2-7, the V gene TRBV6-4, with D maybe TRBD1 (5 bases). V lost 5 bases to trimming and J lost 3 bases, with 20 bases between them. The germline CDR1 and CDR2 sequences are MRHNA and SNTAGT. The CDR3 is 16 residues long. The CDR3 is CASSPPGRQIIYEQYF. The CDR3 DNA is TGTGCCAGCAGTCCCCCTGGCCGACAGATCATCTACGAGCAGTACTTC.